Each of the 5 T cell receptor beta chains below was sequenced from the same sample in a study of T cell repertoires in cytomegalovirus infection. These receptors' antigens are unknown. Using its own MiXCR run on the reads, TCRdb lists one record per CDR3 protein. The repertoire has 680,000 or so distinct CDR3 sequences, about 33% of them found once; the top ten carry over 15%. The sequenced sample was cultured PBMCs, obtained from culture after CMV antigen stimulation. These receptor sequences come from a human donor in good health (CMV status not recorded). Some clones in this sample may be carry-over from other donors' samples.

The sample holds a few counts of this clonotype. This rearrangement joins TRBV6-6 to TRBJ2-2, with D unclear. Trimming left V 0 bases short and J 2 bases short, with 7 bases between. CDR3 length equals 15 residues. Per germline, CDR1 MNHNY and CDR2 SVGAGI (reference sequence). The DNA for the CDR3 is TGTGCCAGCAGTTACTCCCCTAAAAACACCGGGGAGCTGTTTTTT. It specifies CASSYSPKNTGELFF.

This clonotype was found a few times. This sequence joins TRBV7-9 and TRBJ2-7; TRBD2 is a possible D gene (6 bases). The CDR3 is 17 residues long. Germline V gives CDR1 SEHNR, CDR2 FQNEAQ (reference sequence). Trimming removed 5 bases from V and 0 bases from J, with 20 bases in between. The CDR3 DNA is TGTGCCAGCAGCCGGTGGTCTGCGGGACGAGTCTCCTACGAGCAGTACTTC. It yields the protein CASSRWSAGRVSYEQYF.

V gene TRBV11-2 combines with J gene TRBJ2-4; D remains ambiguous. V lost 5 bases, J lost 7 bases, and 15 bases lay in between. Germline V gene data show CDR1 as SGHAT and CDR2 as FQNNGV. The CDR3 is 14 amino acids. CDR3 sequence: CASSTDPVGNIQYF. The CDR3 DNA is TGTGCCAGCAGCACGGACCCGGTCGGTAACATTCAGTACTTC.

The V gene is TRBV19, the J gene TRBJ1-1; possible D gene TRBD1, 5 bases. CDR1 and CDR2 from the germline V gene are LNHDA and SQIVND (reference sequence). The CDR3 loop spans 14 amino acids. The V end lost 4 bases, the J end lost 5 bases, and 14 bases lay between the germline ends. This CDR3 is CASSTQGVGTEAFF. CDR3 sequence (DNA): TGTGCCAGTAGTACCCAGGGAGTAGGAACTGAAGCTTTCTTT.

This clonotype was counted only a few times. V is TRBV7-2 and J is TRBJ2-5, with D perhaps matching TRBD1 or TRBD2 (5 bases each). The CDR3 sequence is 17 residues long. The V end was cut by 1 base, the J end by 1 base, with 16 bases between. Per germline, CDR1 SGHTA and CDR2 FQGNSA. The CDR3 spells CASSLGPGRGTQETQYF. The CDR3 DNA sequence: TGTGCCAGCAGCTTAGGTCCGGGAAGGGGCACCCAAGAGACCCAGTACTTC. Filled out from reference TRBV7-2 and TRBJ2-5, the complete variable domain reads GAGVSQSPSNKVTEKGKDVELRCDPISGHTALYWYRQSLGQGLEFLIYFQGNSAPDKSGLPSDRFSAERTGGSVSTLTIQRTQQEDSAVYLCASSLGPGRGTQETQYFGPGTRLLVL.